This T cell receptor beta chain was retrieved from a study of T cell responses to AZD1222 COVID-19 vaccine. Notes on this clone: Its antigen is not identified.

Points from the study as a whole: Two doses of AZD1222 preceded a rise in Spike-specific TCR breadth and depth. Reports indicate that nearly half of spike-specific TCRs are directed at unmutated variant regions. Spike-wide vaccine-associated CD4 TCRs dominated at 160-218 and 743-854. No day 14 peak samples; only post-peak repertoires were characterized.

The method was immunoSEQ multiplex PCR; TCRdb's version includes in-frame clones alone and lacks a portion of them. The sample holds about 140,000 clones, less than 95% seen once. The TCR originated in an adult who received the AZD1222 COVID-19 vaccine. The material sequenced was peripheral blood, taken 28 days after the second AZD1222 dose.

CDR3 in DNA: TGTGCCAGCAGCACCGGACCCCAAGAGACCCAGTACTTC. The encoded protein is CASSTGPQETQYF. The V and J genes are TRBV9 and TRBJ2-5, with D hard to call. The CDR3 loop spans 13 amino acids. Germline V gene lookup returns CDR1 SGDLS and CDR2 YYNGEE. V lost 4 bases and J lost 1, with 8 bases in between.